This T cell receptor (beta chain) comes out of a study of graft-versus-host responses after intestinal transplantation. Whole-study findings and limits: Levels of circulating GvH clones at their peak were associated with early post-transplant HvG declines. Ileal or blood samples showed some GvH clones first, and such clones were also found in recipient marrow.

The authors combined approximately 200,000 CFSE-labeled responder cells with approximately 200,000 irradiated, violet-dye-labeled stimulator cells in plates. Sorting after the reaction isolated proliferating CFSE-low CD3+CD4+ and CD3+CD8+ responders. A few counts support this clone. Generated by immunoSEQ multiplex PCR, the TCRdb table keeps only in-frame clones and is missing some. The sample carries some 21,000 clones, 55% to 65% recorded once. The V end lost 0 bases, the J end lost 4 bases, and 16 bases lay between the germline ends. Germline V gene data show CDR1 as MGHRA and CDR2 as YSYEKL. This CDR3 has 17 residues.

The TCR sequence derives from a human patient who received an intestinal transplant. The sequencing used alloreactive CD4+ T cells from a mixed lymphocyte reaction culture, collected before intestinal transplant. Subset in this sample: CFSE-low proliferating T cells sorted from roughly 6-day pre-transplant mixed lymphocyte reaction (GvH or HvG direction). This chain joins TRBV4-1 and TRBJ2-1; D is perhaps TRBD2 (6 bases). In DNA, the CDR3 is TGCGCCAGCAGCCAAGAGCCTTCGAGCGGGCCTTACAATGAGCAGTTCTTC. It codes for CASSQEPSSGPYNEQFF.